The 30 T cell receptor beta chains reported below all come from one sample, sequenced in a study of cytomegalovirus exposure and HLA in healthy donors. PCR involved 60 Vbeta and 13 Jbeta primers. Produced via immunoSEQ multiplex PCR; TCRdb's table is partial and in-frame only. The repertoire holds some 130,000 clones, with 66% as singletons. Sequences were obtained from PBMCs. These receptors all come from a human donor in good health.

This clone showed up just once. This chain links TRBV18 with TRBJ1-6, with 12 positions matching TRBD1. Germline V gene lookup returns CDR1 KGHSH and CDR2 LQKENI. The CDR3 consists of 19 residues. Trimming took 6 bases from V and 8 from J; bases not matched to a gene: 17. Here the CDR3 DNA reads TGTGCCAGCTCGGCGGGTGGGACAGGGGGCCCCTTCTGGGATTCACCCCTCCACTTT. Translated, it gives CASSAGGTGGPFWDSPLHF.

This rearrangement joins TRBV7-8 to TRBJ2-7; D may be TRBD1 (8 bases). The CDR3 is 16 residues long. Trimming pared 5 bases from V and 0 bases from J, leaving 17 bases between. Germline loops: CDR1 SGHVS, CDR2 FQNEAQ. CDR3 residues: CASSPGGGGPSYEQYF. CDR3 DNA: TGTGCCAGCAGCCCAGGGGGCGGGGGCCCCTCCTACGAGCAGTACTTC.

The chain is built from TRBV10-3 and TRBJ2-5; weak D call: TRBD2 (5 bases). The CDR3 loop spans 14 amino acids. Trimming shortened V by 0 bases and J by 4 bases, and 9 bases separated the two germline ends. Per the germline V gene, CDR1 is ENHRY and CDR2 is SYGVKD. The CDR3 DNA follows: TGTGCCATCAGTGAGTCCGGGGAGTCAGAGACCCAGTACTTC. It specifies CAISESGESETQYF.

This clone has just a few counts. The rearrangement uses TRBV25-1 and TRBJ2-3; the match to TRBD1 covers 7 bases. Germline V gene lookup returns CDR1 MGHDK and CDR2 SYGVNS. Unmatched junction bases numbered 11, after V lost 3 bases and J lost 5 bases. The CDR3 is made up of 16 amino acids. In DNA form, the CDR3 reads TGTGCCAGCAGTGACGTAGACAGGGCAAAGGTAGATACGCAGTATTTT. This codes for CASSDVDRAKVDTQYF.

The rearrangement uses TRBV7-2 and TRBJ2-4; D is possibly TRBD2 (6 bases). V lost 2 bases to trimming and J lost 11 bases, with 19 bases between them. The CDR3 consists of 15 residues. CDR1 SGHTA and CDR2 FQGNSA come from the germline V gene. CDR3 in DNA: TGTGCCAGCAGCTTAAATCAAGGCCCGACTAGTCTTCAGTACTTC. This gives the protein CASSLNQGPTSLQYF.

The chain couples TRBV27 to TRBJ1-3, with 7 bases matching TRBD1. J lost 1 base, V lost 1 base, and 4 bases had no gene match. Germline V CDR1 and CDR2: MNHEY, SMNVEV (reference sequence). This CDR3 is 16 amino acids long. Here the CDR3 reads CASSLLGRGSGNTIYF. As DNA, the CDR3 is TGTGCCAGCAGTTTATTGGGCAGGGGGTCTGGAAACACCATATATTTT.

The chain has TRBV4-2 and TRBJ2-5; 11 nucleotides align to TRBD1. The DNA end favors TRBJ2-7, so the J call may be wrong. The V gene's germline CDR1 is LGHNA and CDR2 YNFKEQ. This CDR3 has 15 amino acids. The CDR3 sequence: CASSQEGQGAYEQYF. CDR3 nucleotide sequence: TGTGCCAGCAGCCAAGAGGGACAGGGGGCCTACGAGCAGTACTTC.

The table lists this clone with a few counts. Other DNA sequences in this sample translate to the same CDR3. This chain links TRBV27 with TRBJ1-2; TRBD1 matches at 11 bases. V was clipped by 5 bases and J by 6 bases; unmatched bases: 5. Looked up from germline, CDR1 is MNHEY and CDR2 is SMNVEV (reference sequence). This CDR3 is built from 14 residues. CDR3 residues: CASSPRTGGDGYTF. The CDR3 DNA is TGTGCCAGCAGTCCCCGGACAGGGGGCGATGGCTACACCTTC.

The rearrangement links TRBV10-1 to TRBJ1-2; D might be TRBD1 (6 bases). This CDR3 is built from 14 residues. V was shortened by 8 bases and J by 2 bases, with 15 bases between the two germline ends. From germline, CDR1 is WNHNN and CDR2 SYGVQD (reference sequence). In nucleotides, the CDR3 is TGCGCCAGCCCACCCGGAACAGGGAACTATGGCTACACCTTC. Its protein is CASPPGTGNYGYTF.

The chain employs TRBV18 and TRBJ2-7, with D perhaps TRBD2 (5 bases). V was pared by 2 bases and J by 3 bases, with 8 bases between. The CDR3 covers 13 residues. The germline gives CDR1 KGHSH, CDR2 LQKENI. CDR3 loop: CASSPYRDYEQYF. The CDR3 nucleotides read TGTGCCAGCTCACCATACCGGGACTACGAGCAGTACTTC.

In its sample, this clone was seen once. The rearrangement joins TRBV7-6 to TRBJ2-2, with 7 bases fitting TRBD1. Per the germline V gene, CDR1 is SGHVS and CDR2 is FNYEAQ. The V segment lost 4 bases and the J segment 4 bases; nucleotides outside the gene matches: 3. The length of the CDR3 is 14 residues. CDR3 amino acids: CASSSGQPTGELFF. CDR3 sequence (DNA): TGTGCCAGCAGCTCGGGACAGCCCACCGGGGAGCTGTTTTTT.

The chain links TRBV6-6 to TRBJ1-3, with 7 nucleotides matching TRBD1. V trimming: 6 bases; J trimming: 2 bases; junction bases outside the gene matches: 10. Germline lookup yields CDR1 MNHNY and CDR2 SVGAGI (reference sequence). The CDR3 contains 16 residues. CDR3 residues: CASSPRQGPTGNTIYF. In nucleotides, the CDR3 is TGTGCCAGCAGCCCTAGACAGGGTCCTACTGGAAACACCATATATTTT.

This chain connects TRBV11-1 to TRBJ2-7; D not resolved. Germline V gives CDR1 SGHAT, CDR2 FQDESV (reference sequence). The V gene lost 6 bases and the J gene lost 4 bases, with 19 bases spanning the gap. The CDR3 covers 15 residues. The CDR3 DNA is TGTGCCAGCAGTGCCGTTGGGCTAATAGGATACGAGCAGTACTTC. Amino acid sequence: CASSAVGLIGYEQYF. Based on the CDR3 plus reference TRBV11-1 and TRBJ2-7, the full variable domain is EAEVAQSPRYKITEKSQAVAFWCDPISGHATLYWYRQILGQGPELLVQFQDESVVDDSQLPKDRFSAERLKGVDSTLKIQPAELGDSAMYLCASSAVGLIGYEQYFGPGTRLTVT.

V and J are TRBV5-1 and TRBJ1-2; D is possibly TRBD1 (6 bases). Germline lookup yields CDR1 SGHRS and CDR2 YFSETQ. V shed 4 bases and J shed 5 bases, with 15 bases lying between them. There are 14 residues in the CDR3. The CDR3 region has the DNA TGCGCCAGCAGCATGCTGGGGGCAGGGTATGGCTACACCTTC. It translates to CASSMLGAGYGYTF. The whole variable domain, filled in from reference TRBV5-1 and TRBJ1-2, reads KAGVTQTPRYLIKTRGQQVTLSCSPISGHRSVSWYQQTPGQGLQFLFEYFSETQRNKGNFPGRFSGRQFSNSRSEMNVSTLELGDSALYLCASSMLGAGYGYTFGSGTRLTVV.

This clone has a single count. The V call is TRBV28, the J call TRBJ2-1, with D perhaps matching TRBD2 (7 bases). Germline-derived CDR1 and CDR2 are MDHEN and SYDVKM. Trimming cost V 2 bases and J 8 bases, with 10 bases left between them. This CDR3 has 13 residues. The DNA of the CDR3 is TGTGCCAGCAGTTTAACCGGGGGGCATGAGCAGTTCTTC. This codes for CASSLTGGHEQFF.

The chain uses TRBV5-5 and TRBJ2-2; unclear D gene. Trimming stripped 3 bases from V and 7 bases from J, with 13 bases between. The germline gives CDR1 SGHKS, CDR2 YYEKEE (reference sequence). This CDR3 is built from 14 residues. The CDR3 DNA reads as TGTGCCAGCAGCTCGGGTGAGCCGGGCGGGGAGCTGTTTTTT. Translation: CASSSGEPGGELFF.

The rearrangement joins TRBV27 to TRBJ2-1, with 9 nucleotides matching TRBD1. V shed 8 bases, J shed 6 bases, and the junction held 2 bases outside the gene matches. There are 12 residues in the CDR3. Germline loops: CDR1 MNHEY, CDR2 SMNVEV (reference sequence). CDR3 loop: CASGQGPNEQFF. The CDR3 DNA reads as TGTGCCAGCGGACAGGGGCCCAATGAGCAGTTCTTC.

The V and J genes are TRBV11-2 and TRBJ1-1; D gene ambiguous. The CDR3 extends over 15 amino acids. Per germline, CDR1 SGHAT and CDR2 FQNNGV. V lost 2 bases to trimming and J lost 0 bases, with 10 bases between them. CDR3 in amino acids: CASSLRGGLNTEAFF. In DNA form, the CDR3 reads TGTGCCAGCAGCTTACGGGGAGGGCTGAACACTGAAGCTTTCTTT.

V gene TRBV6-5 combines with J gene TRBJ2-7; 9 nucleotides agree with TRBD1. This CDR3 is built from 15 residues. Per the germline V gene, CDR1 is MNHEY and CDR2 is SVGAGI. V gave up 0 bases and J gave up 4 bases; unmatched junction bases: 4. CDR3 in amino acids: CASSYSWDRAYEQYF. The DNA of the CDR3 is TGTGCCAGCAGTTACTCTTGGGACAGGGCTTACGAGCAGTACTTC.

In its sample, this clone was seen a few times. The chain has TRBV5-1 and TRBJ2-1, with D perhaps matching TRBD1 (5 bases). The V gene lost 2 bases and the J gene lost 7 bases, with 13 bases spanning the gap. This CDR3 comprises 14 residues. CDR1 SGHRS and CDR2 YFSETQ come from the germline V gene. In DNA form, the CDR3 reads TGCGCCAGCAGCTTCACGGCAGGGCGGAATGAGCAGTTCTTC. Translating it yields CASSFTAGRNEQFF.

This clone came up a few times. The rearrangement joins TRBV28 to TRBJ1-3, with D perhaps matching TRBD1 (5 bases). The germline V gene encodes CDR1 MDHEN and CDR2 SYDVKM. The CDR3 is made up of 13 amino acids. V shed 7 bases and J shed 3 bases, with 10 bases lying between them. The CDR3 protein is CASIGRGGNTIYF. The CDR3 DNA reads as TGTGCCAGCATCGGTAGGGGTGGAAACACCATATATTTT.

This clone appeared a single time. V gene TRBV9 combines with J gene TRBJ2-2; weak D call: TRBD1 (5 bases). This CDR3 contains 13 residues. Between the trimmed V and J ends, which lost 7 bases and 4 bases, there was a span of 11 bases. Germline CDR1 reads SGDLS; CDR2 reads YYNGEE. The CDR3: CASGGHTTGELFF. In nucleotides, the CDR3 is TGTGCCAGCGGCGGACATACCACCGGGGAGCTGTTTTTT.

The gene calls are TRBV4-3 and TRBJ1-1, with no clear D. Germline lookup yields CDR1 LGHNA and CDR2 YSLEER. V was trimmed by 0 bases and J by 1 base, leaving 21 bases between them. The CDR3 covers 19 residues. The DNA for the CDR3 is TGCGCCAGCAGCCAAGATGACTGCGGGGTCGGGGTTCCGAACACTGAAGCTTTCTTT. This codes for CASSQDDCGVGVPNTEAFF.

Here the CDR3 reads CASSLPVSSYEQYF. CDR3 nucleotide sequence: TGTGCCAGCAGTTTACCGGTTAGCTCCTACGAGCAGTACTTC. The chain joins TRBV28 to TRBJ2-7; D gene unclear. V was clipped by 2 bases and J by 0 bases, with 8 bases between them. The CDR3 runs to 14 residues. CDR1 and CDR2 from the germline V gene are MDHEN and SYDVKM. Variable domain in full (rest from reference TRBV28 and TRBJ2-7): DVKVTQSSRYLVKRTGEKVFLECVQDMDHENMFWYRQDPGLGLRLIYFSYDVKMKEKGDIPEGYSVSREKKERFSLILESASTNQTSMYLCASSLPVSSYEQYFGPGTRLTVT.

The chain carries TRBV5-4 and TRBJ2-7, with D maybe TRBD2 (5 bases). CDR3 size: 13 residues. Trimming cost V 2 bases and J 3 bases, with 9 bases left between them. Germline V gene data show CDR1 as SGHNT and CDR2 as YYREEE (reference sequence). The CDR3 DNA reads as TGTGCCAGCAGCTTTCTTCGGGACTACGAGCAGTACTTC. Its translation is CASSFLRDYEQYF.

In this sample, this clone turned up a few times. The chain employs TRBV4-3 and TRBJ1-2, with 7 bases lining up with TRBD1. J lost 5 bases, V lost 0 bases, and 3 bases had no gene match. The CDR3 consists of 14 residues. The germline V gene has CDR1 LGHNA and CDR2 YSLEER. CDR3 nucleotides: TGCGCCAGCAGCCAAGAGAGGGGACAGTATGGCTACACCTTC. This translates into CASSQERGQYGYTF.

This chain uses TRBV10-3 with TRBJ2-6; D remains ambiguous. The CDR3 extends over 13 amino acids. The V gene lost 9 bases and the J gene lost 0 bases, with 6 bases spanning the gap. The germline V gene has CDR1 ENHRY and CDR2 SYGVKD. The CDR3 bases are TGTGCCATGCTAGACTCTGGGGCCAACGTCCTGACTTTC. This gives the protein CAMLDSGANVLTF.

This clone was found a few times. The chain combines TRBV5-1 with TRBJ2-1; possibly TRBD2 for D (5 bases). V shed 4 bases and J shed 7 bases, with 15 bases lying between them. The CDR3 spans 14 residues. Germline lookup yields CDR1 SGHRS and CDR2 YFSETQ. The CDR3: CASSKLEDGNEQFF. The CDR3 DNA follows: TGCGCCAGCAGCAAACTAGAAGATGGTAATGAGCAGTTCTTC.

This clone came up a few times. This same CDR3 is encoded by further DNA sequences in the sample. The rearrangement uses TRBV29-1 and TRBJ2-7; a possible D gene is TRBD2 (5 bases). The germline CDR1 and CDR2 sequences are SQVTM and ANQGSEA. Trimming cost V 4 bases and J 2 bases, with 9 bases left between them. This CDR3 has 12 amino acids. The CDR3 DNA sequence: TGCAGCGTTGCGTCCGGGACCTACGAGCAGTACTTC. It codes for CSVASGTYEQYF.

Concerning this clone: One end of the junction does not line up with germline, which may come from a read error. The sample holds other DNA sequences that translate to the same CDR3. The rearrangement links TRBV4-3 to TRBJ1-1, with D unresolved. Germline loops: CDR1 LGHNA, CDR2 YSLEER. The CDR3 totals 13 residues. For the CDR3, the DNA is TGCGCCAGCAGCCAGTCGGGGAGCGCTGAAGCCTTCTTT. Translation: CASSQSGSAEAFF.